A single sample is the source of the 14 T cell receptor beta chains below, sequenced in a study of shared clonotypes between healthy human individuals. TCRdb's table, derived via immunoSEQ multiplex PCR, lists solely in-frame clones and lacks some. The data contain 600,000 to 750,000 clones, about 92% of them singletons. Sequencing was carried out using memory CD8+ T cells from PBMCs. The subset is: CD45RO+ cells pooled with CCR7-negative TemRA cells. The receptors were gathered from a man between 18 and 29 years old in good health. Some clones in this sample may be carry-over from other donors' samples.

The chain couples TRBV6-5 to TRBJ2-7, with TRBD1 matching 10 bases. Unmatched junction bases numbered 8, after V lost 6 bases and J lost 3 bases. From germline, CDR1 is MNHEY and CDR2 SVGAGI. CDR3 length: 15 amino acids. DNA of the CDR3: TGTGCCAGCAGGCCAAGCAGGACAGGGGGCTACGAGCAGTACTTC. It is translated as CASRPSRTGGYEQYF.

This chain links TRBV7-2 with TRBJ2-2, with 8 positions matching TRBD1. Trimming took 5 bases from V and 5 from J; bases not matched to a gene: 7. Germline V lookup: CDR1 SGHTA, CDR2 FQGNSA. The CDR3 loop spans 15 amino acids. The CDR3 region is CASSARGRETGELFF. CDR3 sequence (DNA): TGTGCCAGCAGCGCCAGGGGGCGAGAAACCGGGGAGCTGTTTTTT.

The chain carries TRBV19 and TRBJ1-1, with D unresolved. Trimming took 10 bases from V and 5 from J, leaving 17 bases between them. Germline CDR1 and CDR2: LNHDA and SQIVND (reference sequence). This CDR3 contains 13 residues. DNA of the CDR3: TGTGCCACCTCCCTTGGCTATGGGACTGAAGCTTTCTTT. Translation gives CATSLGYGTEAFF.

The rearrangement uses TRBV7-9 and TRBJ1-1; no reliable D call. This CDR3 is 14 amino acids long. V was shortened by 4 bases and J by 3 bases, with 12 bases between the two germline ends. CDR1 is SEHNR and CDR2 is FQNEAQ in the germline V gene (reference sequence). The CDR3 spells CASSYRDGDTEAFF. Here the CDR3 DNA reads TGTGCCAGCAGCTACCGGGATGGGGACACTGAAGCTTTCTTT.

This clone was counted once. The chain couples TRBV9 to TRBJ2-7; D ambiguous. CDR1 is SGDLS, CDR2 YYNGEE, per germline. There are 14 residues in the CDR3. V was clipped by 0 bases and J by 6 bases, with 13 bases between them. CDR3 amino acids: CASSVDNLIREQYF. The CDR3 coding sequence is TGTGCCAGCAGCGTAGACAACCTTATCCGCGAGCAGTACTTC.

V is TRBV27 and J is TRBJ2-1; D unclear. The germline V gene has CDR1 MNHEY and CDR2 SMNVEV (reference sequence). The V end lost 6 bases, the J end lost 6 bases, and 21 bases lay between the germline ends. This CDR3 contains 16 residues. The DNA for the CDR3 is TGTGCCAGCAGCTATCACCGGGCCCTCACCGTCAATGAGCAGTTCTTC. This translates into CASSYHRALTVNEQFF.

The rearrangement joins TRBV29-1 to TRBJ2-1; 9 nucleotides align to TRBD2. Germline CDR1 SQVTM, CDR2 ANQGSEA. This CDR3 comprises 14 residues. The V and J ends lost 4 bases and 2 bases, in that order; junction bases with no gene match: 3. CDR3 DNA: TGCAGCGTTGCGCCTAGCGGGACCTACAATGAGCAGTTCTTC. The encoded protein is CSVAPSGTYNEQFF.

The V gene is TRBV15, the J gene TRBJ1-2; TRBD1 matches at 7 bases. Germline CDR1 is LNHNV and CDR2 is YYDKDF (reference sequence). The CDR3 is 16 amino acids. Trimming at V came to 0 bases and at J to 5 bases, leaving 9 bases not matched to a gene. CDR3 sequence (DNA): TGTGCCACCAGCAGAGATTGGCGGGACAGAGAGTATGGCTACACCTTC. This translates into CATSRDWRDREYGYTF.

This clone was counted a single time. The rearrangement links TRBV19 to TRBJ1-1, with D unresolved. The CDR3 length is 15 residues. The germline CDR1 and CDR2 sequences are LNHDA and SQIVND (reference sequence). The ends were cut back, 1 base at V and 1 base at J, with 10 bases in the middle. CDR3 sequence: CASSIARAGNTEAFF. The CDR3 DNA follows: TGTGCCAGTAGTATAGCAAGGGCGGGGAACACTGAAGCTTTCTTT.

The chain is built from TRBV5-1 and TRBJ2-1; D may be TRBD1 (6 bases). This CDR3 is built from 16 residues. The V and J ends lost 4 bases and 4 bases respectively, with 18 bases between them. The germline V gene has CDR1 SGHRS and CDR2 YFSETQ. The DNA for the CDR3 is TGCGCCAGCAGCACCTCCACAGGGATGGGATACAATGAGCAGTTCTTC. As protein: CASSTSTGMGYNEQFF.

The chain uses TRBV5-1 and TRBJ2-7; D gene ambiguous. The CDR3 extends over 16 amino acids. The germline V gene has CDR1 SGHRS and CDR2 YFSETQ. V lost 4 bases and J 1 base, leaving 18 bases between the germline ends. CDR3 nucleotides: TGCGCCAGCAGCGCCCCAAACAGTGGCGGATCCTACGAGCAGTACTTC. Translation: CASSAPNSGGSYEQYF.

This chain connects TRBV10-2 to TRBJ2-7, with unresolved D. Trimming cost V 8 bases and J 1 base, with 12 bases left between them. Germline V gene lookup returns CDR1 WSHSY and CDR2 SAAADI. The CDR3 runs 13 residues. CDR3 sequence (DNA): TGCGCCAGCCTGTCTGGGGAATCCTACGAGCAGTACTTC. As protein: CASLSGESYEQYF.

The gene calls are TRBV27 and TRBJ2-5, with 9 bases matching TRBD2. V trimming: 5 bases; J trimming: 5 bases; junction bases outside the gene matches: 15. Germline V gene data show CDR1 as MNHEY and CDR2 as SMNVEV (reference sequence). The CDR3 length is 17 residues. The CDR3 nucleotides are TGTGCCAGCAGTCCCCACGCGGCGGGAGGGCCTTCTGAGACCCAGTACTTC. It codes for CASSPHAAGGPSETQYF.

The table lists this clone with a count of one. This chain joins TRBV27 and TRBJ1-5; D gene ambiguous. Trimming removed 3 bases at V and 1 base at J, with 7 bases between. The CDR3 totals 14 residues. CDR1 is MNHEY and CDR2 is SMNVEV in the germline V gene (reference sequence). The CDR3 bases are TGTGCCAGCAGTTTCCGCGACAGCAATCAGCCCCAGCATTTT. This gives the protein CASSFRDSNQPQHF.